This entry lists 28 T cell receptor beta chains sequenced from one sample in a study of blood T cells in healthy people across ages. Alongside a J-beta primer mix, a sample-barcoded 5' primer served in a second PCR lasting about 7 to 11 cycles. TCRdb reprocessed the 5' RACE reads via MiXCR and lists one record per CDR3 protein. The sample carries about 1.4 million distinct CDR3 sequences, roughly 60% recorded once. The sample consisted of blood. Every receptor here comes from a man aged 18-30 years in good health.

CDR3 nucleotides: TGTGCCAGCAGCGTGGAGGGTGCTGGGGCCAACGTCCTGACTTTC. It yields the protein CASSVEGAGANVLTF. The rearrangement links TRBV9 to TRBJ2-6, with a weak D call TRBD2 (6 bases). Germline V lookup: CDR1 SGDLS, CDR2 YYNGEE. V was shortened by 2 bases and J by 2 bases, with 8 bases between the two germline ends. The CDR3 covers 15 residues. Using reference TRBV9 and TRBJ2-6 for the parts outside the CDR3, the full variable domain is DSGVTQTPKHLITATGQRVTLRCSPRSGDLSVYWYQQSLDQGLQFLIQYYNGEERAKGNILERFSAQQFPDLHSELNLSSLELGDSALYFCASSVEGAGANVLTFGAGSRLTVL.

The V gene is TRBV24-1, the J gene TRBJ2-1, with D possibly TRBD1 on 8 matching bases. Trimming cost V 4 bases and J 7 bases, with 13 bases left between them. The CDR3 is 14 amino acids. CDR1 and CDR2 (germline): KGHDR, SFDVKD. In nucleotides, the CDR3 is TGTGCCACCAGTGACCACAGGGGGGGGAATGAGCAGTTCTTC. It is translated as CATSDHRGGNEQFF.

The chain is built from TRBV30 and TRBJ2-7, with D perhaps TRBD1 (6 bases). CDR1 GTSNPN and CDR2 SVGIG come from the germline V gene (reference sequence). This CDR3 has 14 amino acids. Trimming took off 0 bases at V and 4 bases at J, with 13 bases between the two ends. CDR3 sequence (DNA): TGTGCCTGGAGTGTAATGGGGGCAAGTTACGAGCAGTACTTC. Its translation is CAWSVMGASYEQYF.

The rearrangement uses TRBV20-1 and TRBJ1-1; D uncertain. In germline, CDR1 is DFQATT, CDR2 SNEGSKA (reference sequence). The CDR3 is 12 residues long. V dropped 6 bases and J dropped 0 bases, with 8 bases sitting between them. CDR3 sequence reads: CSAAPMNTEAFF. DNA of the CDR3: TGCAGTGCCGCTCCCATGAACACTGAAGCTTTCTTT.

The chain is built from TRBV7-8 and TRBJ2-1, with TRBD2 identical over 8 bases. Germline lookup yields CDR1 SGHVS and CDR2 FQNEAQ. Losses at the gene ends were 4 bases for V and 6 bases for J; bases not matched to a gene: 11. The CDR3 spans 16 residues. The CDR3 DNA follows: TGTGCCAGCAGCTCCACCGAGCGGGAGTCTACCAATGAGCAGTTCTTC. Translated, it gives CASSSTERESTNEQFF.

V is TRBV4-1 and J is TRBJ2-7; 10 nucleotides align to TRBD2. V shed 5 bases and J 5 bases; nucleotides not matched to a gene: 21. This CDR3 contains 19 residues. Germline V CDR1 and CDR2: MGHRA, YSYEKL. This CDR3 is CASSDYVGGVSGREDEQYF. DNA for the CDR3: TGCGCCAGCAGCGACTATGTAGGCGGAGTAAGCGGGAGGGAAGACGAGCAGTACTTC.

The J gene is TRBJ2-7, the V gene TRBV10-2, with a tentative D call TRBD2 (6 bases). CDR3 size: 15 residues. Germline V gene lookup returns CDR1 WSHSY and CDR2 SAAADI. Between the trimmed V and J ends, which lost 3 bases and 4 bases, there was a span of 16 bases. CDR3 protein: CASSDLAGFEYEQYF. CDR3 DNA: TGCGCCAGCAGTGACCTGGCGGGATTTGAATACGAGCAGTACTTC.

As concerns this clonotype: The junction does not match germline at one end; this may be a read error. This chain uses TRBV14 with TRBJ1-4; TRBD1 might be the D (5 bases). The CDR3 length is 16 residues. Germline CDR1 reads SGHDN; CDR2 reads FVKESK. This CDR3 reads CASSLYFRATNGKLFF. CDR3 sequence (DNA): TGTGCCAGCAGCCTATACTTCAGGGCAACTAATGGAAAACTGTTTTTT.

This clonotype was counted between two and nine times. In nucleotides, the CDR3 is TGTGCCAGCAGCTTTGGCGGCCAAGGGTCGACTAATGAAAAACTGTTTTTT. Translating it yields CASSFGGQGSTNEKLFF. The chain uses TRBV11-2 and TRBJ1-4; the D is unclear. Trimming took 3 bases from V and 2 from J, leaving 16 bases between them. The germline V gene has CDR1 SGHAT and CDR2 FQNNGV. CDR3 length equals 17 residues.

The chain combines TRBV27 with TRBJ2-3; 8 nucleotides agree with TRBD1. V dropped 2 bases and J dropped 2; count of bases not matched to a gene: 6. This CDR3 is built from 16 residues. Germline CDR1 reads MNHEY; CDR2 reads SMNVEV (reference sequence). CDR3 protein: CASSLAGTGFTDTQYF. The CDR3 bases are TGTGCCAGCAGTTTAGCTGGGACAGGATTCACAGATACGCAGTATTTT.

This clonotype was observed once. The chain uses TRBV6-2 or TRBV6-3 and TRBJ2-7; TRBD1 aligns across 7 bases. Germline CDR1 MNHEY, CDR2 SVGEGT. V lost 6 bases, J lost 2 bases, and 10 bases stayed unmatched. The CDR3 extends over 15 amino acids. CDR3 amino acids: CASRRDRSPPYEQYF. The CDR3 nucleotides are TGTGCCAGCAGACGGGACAGAAGTCCTCCCTACGAGCAGTACTTC.

This clonotype turned up a few times. This rearrangement joins TRBV20-1 to TRBJ2-5, with 10 bases fitting TRBD2. CDR3 length: 14 residues. CDR1 is DFQATT and CDR2 is SNEGSKA in the germline V gene (reference sequence). J gave up 10 bases and V 3 bases, and 11 bases lay outside the gene matches. CDR3 sequence (DNA): TGCAGTGCTAGGAGTCCGGCTAGCGGGGGACTCCAGTACTTC. Translation: CSARSPASGGLQYF.

A few counts support this clonotype. The rearrangement links TRBV5-1 to TRBJ2-7; 7 bases align to TRBD1. The CDR3 runs to 14 residues. Per germline, CDR1 SGHRS and CDR2 YFSETQ. V gave up 7 bases and J gave up 0 bases; unmatched junction bases: 7. The CDR3 coding sequence is TGCGCCAGCTACCGGGACAGTTCCTCCTACGAGCAGTACTTC. Translating it yields CASYRDSSSYEQYF.

This sequence joins TRBV4-2 and TRBJ2-3; D is unresolved. V was clipped by 0 bases and J by 2 bases, with 9 bases between them. This CDR3 spans 15 amino acids. Germline CDR1 is LGHNA and CDR2 is YNFKEQ. The CDR3 here is CASSQDSANTDTQYF. In DNA, the CDR3 is TGTGCCAGCAGCCAAGATTCGGCTAACACAGATACGCAGTATTTT.

This chain links TRBV12-3 or TRBV12-4 with TRBJ1-2, with TRBD1 as a possible D gene (5 bases). The CDR3 has 14 residues. The ends were cut back, 6 bases at V and 5 bases at J, with 16 bases in the middle. CDR3 DNA sequence: TGTGCCAGCAGCCCGGGCTCCGCAGGGTATGGCTACACCTTC. Residues: CASSPGSAGYGYTF.

This clonotype has just one count. CDR3 sequence: CASSKDYSTHYGYTF. As DNA, the CDR3 is TGTGCCAGCAGCAAGGACTACAGCACTCACTATGGCTACACCTTC. V and J are TRBV5-6 and TRBJ1-2; D remains unclear. Trimming took off 4 bases at V and 3 bases at J, with 16 bases between the two ends. The CDR3 has 15 residues. The germline V gene encodes CDR1 SGHDT and CDR2 YYEEEE.

The rearrangement uses TRBV11-2 and TRBJ1-1; D gene ambiguous. There are 15 residues in the CDR3. From germline, CDR1 is SGHAT and CDR2 FQNNGV. V dropped 3 bases and J dropped 0 bases, with 11 bases sitting between them. The CDR3 protein is CASSFSGSVNTEAFF. The CDR3, as DNA: TGTGCCAGCAGCTTCTCCGGGTCAGTGAACACTGAAGCTTTCTTT.

The chain combines TRBV20-1 with TRBJ2-1; 8 nucleotides align to TRBD2. The CDR3 extends over 14 amino acids. Per germline, CDR1 DFQATT and CDR2 SNEGSKA (reference sequence). V dropped 3 bases and J dropped 4; count of bases not matched to a gene: 5. The CDR3 loop reads CSASSLAEYNEQFF. The CDR3, as DNA: TGCAGTGCTAGTTCACTAGCGGAATACAATGAGCAGTTCTTC.

This clonotype has a handful of counts. The CDR3: CASSPGDTDTQYF. Here the CDR3 DNA reads TGTGCCAGCAGTCCCGGGGACACAGATACGCAGTATTTT. V and J are TRBV27 and TRBJ2-3, with TRBD2 as a possible D gene (5 bases). Germline V gives CDR1 MNHEY, CDR2 SMNVEV (reference sequence). Trimming removed 5 bases at V and 2 bases at J, with 8 bases between. The CDR3 sequence is 13 residues long.

This clonotype was seen a handful of times. This chain connects TRBV12-3 or TRBV12-4 to TRBJ2-3; D gene unclear. CDR3 length: 15 residues. V gave up 10 bases and J gave up 0 bases, with 17 bases separating them. The CDR3 loop reads CATGRPSISTDTQYF. CDR3 nucleotide sequence: TGTGCCACCGGTCGGCCGAGCATTAGCACAGATACGCAGTATTTT.

This clonotype has a handful of counts. The J gene is TRBJ2-3, the V gene TRBV4-2, with 16 bases aligning to TRBD2. This CDR3 has 17 residues. V lost 4 bases and J lost 2; bases outside the gene matches: 3. The germline V gene has CDR1 LGHNA and CDR2 YNFKEQ. The CDR3 region has the DNA TGTGCCAGCAGCCGCGGGACTAGCGGGGGGGTCACAGATACGCAGTATTTT. Residues: CASSRGTSGGVTDTQYF.

DNA for the CDR3: TGTGCCAGCAGCTTGATCGAAGCTGGACTAGACCATGAGCAGTTCTTC. Encoded protein: CASSLIEAGLDHEQFF. This sequence joins TRBV5-6 and TRBJ2-1; 7 nucleotides line up with TRBD2. This CDR3 spans 16 amino acids. V lost 1 base, J lost 8 bases, and 12 bases stayed unmatched. Germline V gene data show CDR1 as SGHDT and CDR2 as YYEEEE. Drawing the rest from reference TRBV5-6 and TRBJ2-1, the complete variable domain is DAGVTQSPTHLIKTRGQQVTLRCSPKSGHDTVSWYQQALGQGPQFIFQYYEEEERQRGNFPDRFSGHQFPNYSSELNVNALLLGDSALYLCASSLIEAGLDHEQFFGPGTRLTVL.

Comment on this clonotype: Compared with germline, one end of the junction differs, possibly owing to a read error. This rearrangement joins TRBV11-2 to TRBJ2-7, with D possibly being TRBD1 (5 bases). CDR1 is SGHAT and CDR2 is FQNNGV in the germline V gene. The CDR3 is 13 amino acids. The CDR3 spells CASILGQGCEQYF. CDR3 coding DNA: TGTGCCAGCATCTTAGGTCAGGGTTGCGAGCAGTACTTC.

The rearrangement links TRBV29-1 to TRBJ2-7, with 16 positions matching TRBD2. Germline assignment: CDR1 SQVTM and CDR2 ANQGSEA. This CDR3 region has 14 residues. CDR3 in DNA: TGCAAGGGACTAGCGGGAGGGAGTTCCTACGAGCAGTACTTC. Translated, it gives CKGLAGGSSYEQYF.

The V call is TRBV7-2, the J call TRBJ2-3; perhaps TRBD1 as D (6 bases). V was pared by 3 bases and J by 4 bases, with 11 bases between. Germline values: CDR1 SGHTA, CDR2 FQGNSA. This CDR3 has 14 amino acids. The CDR3 reads CASSLNRVPDTQYF. The CDR3 nucleotides read TGTGCCAGCAGCTTGAACAGGGTCCCAGATACGCAGTATTTT.

This clonotype was seen many times. This rearrangement joins TRBV18 to TRBJ2-4, with D hard to call. With 8 bases removed from V and 0 bases from J, the gap between germline ends came to 8 bases. Germline V lookup: CDR1 KGHSH, CDR2 LQKENI. CDR3 length: 13 amino acids. The chain's CDR3 is CASSPLAKNIQYF. The CDR3 nucleotides are TGTGCCAGCAGCCCTTTAGCCAAAAACATTCAGTACTTC.

A remark on this clonotype: This may arise from a read error, as a much more abundant clone is one base away. This chain joins TRBV29-1 and TRBJ2-5; D is perhaps TRBD1 (6 bases). CDR3 length equals 13 residues. Germline lookup yields CDR1 SQVTM and CDR2 ANQGSEA. In DNA form, the CDR3 reads TGCAGCGGTGAAGGGGGTTTTCAAGAGACCCAGTACTTC. It encodes CSGEGGFQETQYF.

This rearrangement joins TRBV12-3 or TRBV12-4 to TRBJ2-5; D is possibly TRBD1 (6 bases). The CDR3 runs to 15 residues. Trimming cost V 6 bases and J 4 bases, with 18 bases left between them. The chain's CDR3 is CASSQGTRDLETQYF. The DNA of the CDR3 is TGTGCCAGCAGCCAGGGGACAAGGGACCTAGAGACCCAGTACTTC.